These 18 T cell receptor beta chains were all obtained from the same sample, sequenced in a study of T cells in Graves' hyperthyroidism and ophthalmopathy. Researchers amplified the TCR beta CDR3 regions from RNA transcripts. Using the HTBI primer set, a first-round RT-PCR was run on the TCR CDR3. Each CDR3 protein is one row after TCRdb ran MiXCR on the multiplex PCR reads. The sample has over 650,000 distinct CDR3 sequences; over 15% are singletons. The sample was blood. These receptors were taken from a man aged 18 to 30 with Graves' hyperthyroidism.

The chain couples TRBV29-1 to TRBJ2-2, with D tentatively TRBD1 or TRBD2 (6 bases each). Germline V gene data show CDR1 as SQVTM and CDR2 as ANQGSEA. The CDR3 spans 15 residues. V was trimmed by 3 bases and J by 4 bases, leaving 15 bases between them. Here the CDR3 reads CSVDLGGSGTGELFF. CDR3 coding DNA: TGCAGCGTTGATTTAGGGGGGAGCGGCACCGGGGAGCTGTTTTTT.

Ten or more counts support this clonotype. This chain links TRBV2 with TRBJ2-5, with D perhaps matching TRBD2 (7 bases). The CDR3 contains 15 residues. Germline values: CDR1 SNHLY, CDR2 FYNNEI. V shed 2 bases and J shed 4 bases, with 14 bases lying between them. This CDR3 reads CASSEPSGGGETQYF. Here the CDR3 DNA reads TGTGCCAGCAGTGAACCTAGCGGAGGGGGAGAGACCCAGTACTTC.

This clonotype was picked up many times. The V and J genes are TRBV5-1 and TRBJ1-1; unclear D gene. The CDR3 has 13 residues. Per the germline V gene, CDR1 is SGHRS and CDR2 is YFSETQ. Between the trimmed V and J ends, which lost 0 bases and 5 bases, there was a span of 8 bases. The CDR3 loop reads CASSLGGKTEAFF. CDR3 DNA: TGCGCCAGCAGCTTGGGAGGGAAGACTGAAGCTTTCTTT.

CDR3 coding DNA: TGTGCCAGCAGCTTGGCATCTACTTCCTACGAGCAGTACTTC. Translating gives CASSLASTSYEQYF. The rearrangement uses TRBV5-4 and TRBJ2-7; D not certain. CDR3 length equals 14 residues. From germline, CDR1 is SGHNT and CDR2 YYREEE (reference sequence). V gave up 0 bases and J gave up 1 base, with 8 bases separating them.

V usage is TRBV20-1 and J usage is TRBJ1-1; TRBD1 might be the D (5 bases). V was pared by 5 bases and J by 6 bases, with 10 bases between. This CDR3 is 11 amino acids long. Germline V gives CDR1 DFQATT, CDR2 SNEGSKA (reference sequence). Here the CDR3 DNA reads TGCAGTGCTTTTAGGGGACCTGAAGCTTTCTTT. This gives the protein CSAFRGPEAFF.

This clonotype was observed a handful of times. The V and J genes are TRBV5-8 and TRBJ1-2; D gene unclear. CDR1 and CDR2 from the germline V gene are SGHTS and YDEGEE. This CDR3 has 14 amino acids. Trimming removed 4 bases at V and 1 base at J, with 11 bases between. The CDR3 here is CASSQRAFNYGYTF. The CDR3 DNA reads TGTGCCAGCAGCCAGCGGGCCTTTAACTATGGCTACACCTTC.

In this sample, this clonotype turned up many times. The chain couples TRBV28 to TRBJ2-7, with D perhaps TRBD2 (7 bases). V gave up 5 bases and J gave up 5 bases, with 13 bases separating them. There are 13 residues in the CDR3. CDR1 and CDR2 from the germline V gene are MDHEN and SYDVKM. This chain's CDR3 is CASSAPGGHEQYF. CDR3 DNA: TGTGCCAGCAGTGCGCCGGGGGGCCACGAGCAGTACTTC.

Only a few counts were recorded for this clonotype. This chain uses TRBV28 with TRBJ2-5; D may correspond to TRBD1 or TRBD2 (6 bases each). Per germline, CDR1 MDHEN and CDR2 SYDVKM. This CDR3 contains 15 residues. V was shortened by 7 bases and J by 7 bases, with 22 bases between the two germline ends. The CDR3 DNA reads as TGTGCCAGCACCACGACAGGTTCTGTGGGAGGGACCCAGTACTTC. This sequence encodes CASTTTGSVGGTQYF.

The V and J genes are TRBV4-1 and TRBJ2-1; 8 nucleotides line up with TRBD2. In germline, CDR1 is MGHRA, CDR2 YSYEKL. Trimming took 4 bases from V and 5 from J; bases not matched to a gene: 7. The CDR3 loop spans 15 amino acids. For the CDR3, the DNA is TGCGCCAGCAGCCCAGCACCGGGAGGGGACAATGAGCAGTTCTTC. Translating it yields CASSPAPGGDNEQFF.

This chain connects TRBV20-1 to TRBJ1-6; 8 nucleotides align to TRBD1. The CDR3 extends over 17 amino acids. Per germline, CDR1 DFQATT and CDR2 SNEGSKA (reference sequence). V lost 5 bases and J lost 0; bases outside the gene matches: 9. CDR3 residues: CSARQGARSSYNSPLHF. CDR3 DNA: TGCAGTGCTCGCCAGGGGGCCAGAAGCTCCTATAATTCACCCCTCCACTTT.

The chain uses TRBV24-1 and TRBJ2-2; D is perhaps TRBD2 (6 bases). The germline CDR1 and CDR2 sequences are KGHDR and SFDVKD. The CDR3 runs 15 residues. V lost 5 bases and J 7 bases, leaving 16 bases between the germline ends. The DNA of the CDR3 is TGTGCCACCAGTGGGACTACACCCCAGGGCGGGGAGCTGTTTTTT. Protein: CATSGTTPQGGELFF.

This clonotype occurred many times. This chain links TRBV20-1 with TRBJ1-5; unclear D gene. From germline, CDR1 is DFQATT and CDR2 SNEGSKA (reference sequence). The CDR3 runs 12 residues. V was pared by 6 bases and J by 4 bases, with 10 bases between. The CDR3 is CSAPGPNQPQHF. CDR3 DNA sequence: TGCAGTGCCCCCGGGCCTAATCAGCCCCAGCATTTT.

This clonotype occurred a few times. The chain couples TRBV7-9 to TRBJ1-1, with TRBD1 as a possible D gene (6 bases). The CDR3 spans 15 residues. Trimming left V 5 bases short and J 0 bases short, with 13 bases between. Germline-derived CDR1 and CDR2 are SEHNR and FQNEAQ (reference sequence). The CDR3 DNA is TGTGCCAGCAGCATCTCAGGGGACCTGAACACTGAAGCTTTCTTT. Its protein is CASSISGDLNTEAFF.

The chain uses TRBV14 and TRBJ1-1; 8 bases align to TRBD1. The J segment lost 4 bases and the V segment lost 1 base, leaving 2 bases of the junction unmatched. This CDR3 has 14 amino acids. Germline-derived CDR1 and CDR2 are SGHDN and FVKESK. CDR3 sequence: CASSQGTGSTEAFF. The CDR3 DNA is TGTGCCAGCAGCCAAGGGACAGGGTCCACTGAAGCTTTCTTT.

This clonotype appeared many times. The rearrangement uses TRBV20-1 and TRBJ2-7; 7 bases map to TRBD2. Trimming took 3 bases from V and 1 from J; bases not matched to a gene: 6. This CDR3 contains 14 residues. Germline CDR1 DFQATT, CDR2 SNEGSKA (reference sequence). The CDR3 reads CSARGWGGSYEQYF. CDR3 in DNA: TGCAGTGCTAGGGGATGGGGGGGATCCTACGAGCAGTACTTC.

This clonotype came up a few times. V usage is TRBV27 and J usage is TRBJ2-2; the D gene is possibly TRBD2 (6 bases). The CDR3 totals 13 residues. Deletions cut 3 bases from V and 6 bases from J, with 8 bases between. Germline V gene sequence: CDR1 MNHEY, CDR2 SMNVEV (reference sequence). CDR3 DNA: TGTGCCAGCAGTTTCGCGGGATCCGGGGAGCTGTTTTTT. As protein: CASSFAGSGELFF.

This clonotype showed up many times. The chain combines TRBV2 with TRBJ2-7; D may be TRBD2 (5 bases). Trimming stripped 10 bases from V and 2 bases from J, with 21 bases between. Per germline, CDR1 SNHLY and CDR2 FYNNEI. This CDR3 is 15 amino acids long. The DNA of the CDR3 is TGTGCCACCACGAGGGAAGCCTCGGCTCCCTACGAGCAGTACTTC. Translating it yields CATTREASAPYEQYF.

This clonotype came up many times. The gene calls are TRBV6-2 or TRBV6-3 and TRBJ2-3; unclear D gene. Germline V lookup: CDR1 MNHEY, CDR2 SVGEGT. The CDR3 is made up of 14 amino acids. V gave up 10 bases and J gave up 3 bases, with 17 bases separating them. CDR3 bases: TGTGCCACCCTCGACCTGAGACCAACAGATACGCAGTATTTT. This sequence encodes CATLDLRPTDTQYF.